This TCR beta chain derives from a study of graft-versus-host responses after intestinal transplantation. Overall study context: Recipients obtained multivisceral, liver-intestinal, or isolated intestinal transplants. For 2 to 4 years after anti-thymocyte globulin induction, all recipients took tacrolimus and steroids. Points from the study as a whole: Some patients had graft-donor T cell macrochimerism, and their allografts showed high graft-versus-host to host-versus-graft clonal ratios. GvH clones detected in recipient marrow included some appearing first in ileum or blood.

Remarks on this clone: Its cognate antigen is unknown.

The CDR3 totals 14 residues. Trimming stripped 4 bases from V and 5 bases from J, with 13 bases between. Clones were sequenced by immunoSEQ multiplex PCR, and TCRdb holds only the in-frame ones, with some missing. The repertoire holds about 70,000 clones, with 94% as singletons. This chain joins TRBV5-3 and TRBJ1-5, with D perhaps matching TRBD1 (5 bases). TRBV5-3 is treated as an ORF (open reading frame) with a function not yet certain. The TCR comes from a human donor who received an intestinal transplant. Sequencing was performed on unstimulated CD8+ T cells sorted from spleen or lymph node cells, taken before intestinal transplant. DNA of the CDR3: TGTGCCAGAAGCGGGTTAAAGACAGATCAGCCCCAGCATTTT. Translating it yields CARSGLKTDQPQHF.